This TCR beta chain is from a study of shared clonotypes between healthy human individuals. Method: immunoSEQ multiplex PCR; TCRdb's copy keeps in-frame clones and lacks some. The sample consists of about 600,000 clones, around 97% of them appearing once. Material: naive CD4+ T cells sorted from blood. The subset was: CD45RA+ positively selected. The TCR originated in a woman aged 25-40 years in good health.

Written as DNA, the CDR3 is TGTGCCAGCAGCCCCACCGCTGGGCCCCAGCATTTT. Translated: CASSPTAGPQHF. The chain recombines TRBV28 with TRBJ1-5; D uncertain. V was cut by 6 bases and J by 9 bases, with 12 bases left in between. Germline lookup yields CDR1 MDHEN and CDR2 SYDVKM. This CDR3 contains 12 residues.